Each of the 11 T cell receptor beta chains below was sequenced from the same sample in a study of vaccination effects on CD4 cells after COVID-19. No antigen has been identified for these receptors. Profiled with immunoSEQ multiplex PCR; TCRdb holds only in-frame clones, not every one. Altogether tens of thousands of clones are present, under 85% being singletons, with the ten largest covering 2.5% to 3%. The ViraFEST assay expanded antigen-specific CD4+ T cells with viral peptide pools before sequencing. It was after 10 days of culture that CD4+ T cells were isolated. Vaccine recipients, nucleocapsid antibody negative, had no prior SARS-CoV-2 infection. The source was CD4+ T cells from PBMCs cultured with HCoV-NL63 spike peptides, collected before COVID-19 vaccination. The receptors were sampled from a human donor who received a COVID-19 vaccine.

This clone was seen a few times. CDR3 in DNA: TGTGCCAGCAGCTTAGGGGTTACAGATACGCAGTATTTT. Its translation: CASSLGVTDTQYF. The chain uses TRBV7-7 and TRBJ2-3; D unclear. The CDR3 has 13 residues. Germline values: CDR1 SSHAT, CDR2 FNYEAQ (reference sequence). Trimming left V 1 base short and J 3 bases short, with 5 bases between.

The chain uses TRBV7-3 and TRBJ2-7; D remains ambiguous. This CDR3 is built from 15 residues. Trimming took off 5 bases at V and 0 bases at J, with 14 bases between the two ends. From germline, CDR1 is SGHTA and CDR2 FQGTGA. Here the CDR3 reads CASSPVLGNSYEQYV. The CDR3 DNA is TGTGCCAGCAGCCCCGTCTTGGGAAACTCCTACGAGCAGTACGTC.

The genes are TRBV7-9 and TRBJ2-3, with D tentatively TRBD1 or TRBD2 (5 bases each). V was trimmed by 4 bases and J by 5 bases, leaving 13 bases between them. The CDR3 contains 14 residues. Germline V gives CDR1 SEHNR, CDR2 FQNEAQ (reference sequence). CDR3: CASSSNRDVDTQYF. DNA for the CDR3: TGTGCCAGCAGCTCGAACCGGGACGTAGATACGCAGTATTTT.

The V gene is TRBV3-1 (or the pseudogene TRBV3-2), the J gene TRBJ2-3, with D possibly being TRBD1 (5 bases). Germline loops: CDR1 LGHDT, CDR2 YNNKEL (reference sequence). The V end lost 3 bases, the J end lost 4 bases, and 11 bases lay between the germline ends. There are 14 residues in the CDR3. The CDR3 region has the DNA TGTGCCAGCAGCCAGCAGGGCCGACCAGATACGCAGTATTTT. It encodes CASSQQGRPDTQYF.

The rearrangement joins TRBV27 to TRBJ1-2; perhaps TRBD1 as D (6 bases). Trimming pared 2 bases from V and 7 bases from J, leaving 14 bases between. CDR3 size: 14 residues. Germline CDR1 MNHEY, CDR2 SMNVEV (reference sequence). The CDR3 coding sequence is TGTGCCAGCAGTTTAAGACAGGCTAGCGGTGGCTACACCTTC. It specifies CASSLRQASGGYTF.

V and J are TRBV5-4 and TRBJ2-5, with 10 bases aligning to TRBD1. With V trimmed by 4 bases and J by 5 bases, 5 bases remained unmatched. The length of the CDR3 is 14 residues. Germline loops: CDR1 SGHNT, CDR2 YYREEE (reference sequence). This CDR3 is CASSQRTGGETQYF. The DNA for the CDR3 is TGTGCCAGCAGCCAACGGACAGGGGGGGAGACCCAGTACTTC.

The chain combines TRBV12-5 with TRBJ2-7; 9 nucleotides agree with TRBD2. After removal of 2 bases from V and 0 bases from J, the junction contained 5 bases not matched to a gene. Germline V gene data show CDR1 as LGHNT and CDR2 as FRNRAP. This CDR3 is 16 amino acids long. The CDR3 is CASGLRSSGDSYEQYV. In nucleotides, the CDR3 is TGTGCTAGTGGTTTGAGGTCTAGCGGGGACTCCTACGAGCAGTACGTC.

V and J are TRBV19 and TRBJ1-1; 8 nucleotides match TRBD1. CDR1 and CDR2 (germline): LNHDA, SQIVND (reference sequence). The CDR3 totals 14 residues. J lost 2 bases, V lost 5 bases, and 4 bases had no gene match. The CDR3 loop is CASSLGQGNTEAFF. CDR3 coding DNA: TGTGCCAGTAGTTTAGGACAGGGAAACACTGAAGCTTTCTTT.

The chain carries TRBV12-5 and TRBJ1-1; D gene uncertain. Germline V gives CDR1 LGHNT, CDR2 FRNRAP. V lost 2 bases to trimming and J lost 1 base, with 5 bases between them. The CDR3 sequence is 13 residues long. The CDR3 nucleotides read TGTGCTAGTGGTTTGAAAGGGAACACTGAAGCTTTCTTT. This gives the protein CASGLKGNTEAFF.

The CDR3 bases are TGTGCCAGCAGCTTAGCGGGGGTGCGGGGTTACGAGCAGTACGTC. Translating it yields CASSLAGVRGYEQYV. This chain links TRBV7-9 with TRBJ2-7; D might be TRBD2 (6 bases). With 0 bases removed from V and 4 bases from J, the gap between germline ends came to 13 bases. Germline V gene data show CDR1 as SEHNR and CDR2 as FQNEAQ (reference sequence). The CDR3 spans 15 residues.

The V call is TRBV9, the J call TRBJ2-3, with 8 bases matching TRBD2. Trimming removed 3 bases from V and 2 bases from J; junction bases left unmatched: 8. The CDR3 runs 16 residues. Looked up from germline, CDR1 is SGDLS and CDR2 is YYNGEE. The CDR3, as DNA: TGTGCCAGCAGCGAGACCCTAGCGGGCTTCACAGATACGCAGTATTTT. This codes for CASSETLAGFTDTQYF.